Listed here are 31 T cell receptor beta chains from one sample, sequenced in a study of T cell responses to AZD1222 COVID-19 vaccine. The repertoire was sequenced with immunoSEQ multiplex PCR; TCRdb's copy has only in-frame clones and lacks some. Of 120,000 or so clones listed, 91% are singletons. Sequenced material: peripheral blood, taken on day 0 of AZD1222 vaccination. These receptor sequences come from an adult in good health.

The gene calls are TRBV2 and TRBJ2-7; TRBD1 matches at 7 bases. This CDR3 spans 14 amino acids. Germline V gives CDR1 SNHLY, CDR2 FYNNEI. The ends lost 5 bases at V and 1 base at J; junction bases unmatched: 5. CDR3 sequence (DNA): TGTGCCAGCAGTCCGGGACAGTTGTCCTACGAGCAGTACTTC. Its protein product is CASSPGQLSYEQYF.

The J gene is TRBJ1-1, the V gene TRBV6-2 or TRBV6-3; D gene unclear. V shed 4 bases and J shed 1 base, with 7 bases lying between them. The length of the CDR3 is 13 residues. Germline V gives CDR1 MNHEY, CDR2 SVGEGT. CDR3 in amino acids: CASSLRKNTEAFF. The CDR3 bases are TGTGCCAGCAGTTTACGGAAGAACACTGAAGCTTTCTTT.

CDR3: CASRPTGGSGNTIYF. The CDR3 region has the DNA TGTGCCAGCAGGCCCACAGGGGGATCCGGAAACACCATATATTTT. This chain connects TRBV5-6 to TRBJ1-3; 8 nucleotides line up with TRBD1. Per the germline V gene, CDR1 is SGHDT and CDR2 is YYEEEE. The length of the CDR3 is 15 residues. Losses at the gene ends were 5 bases for V and 4 bases for J; bases not matched to a gene: 8.

Only a few counts were recorded for this clone. This chain joins TRBV6-2 or TRBV6-3 and TRBJ2-7; the match to TRBD2 covers 7 bases. With 2 bases clipped from V and 1 base from J, the junction kept 14 bases outside the gene matches. The length of the CDR3 is 18 residues. Germline assignment: CDR1 MNHEY and CDR2 SVGEGT. The chain's CDR3 is CASSYRTRTREQSYEQYF. For the CDR3, the DNA is TGTGCCAGCAGTTACCGGACACGGACGCGGGAGCAGTCCTACGAGCAGTACTTC.

The rearrangement uses TRBV27 and TRBJ2-7, with D hard to call. From germline, CDR1 is MNHEY and CDR2 SMNVEV (reference sequence). This CDR3 is 13 amino acids long. V lost 2 bases to trimming and J lost 4 bases, with 9 bases between them. Here the CDR3 reads CASSLDLGYEQYF. The CDR3 DNA follows: TGTGCCAGCAGTTTAGATTTAGGTTACGAGCAGTACTTC.

The chain couples TRBV5-4 to TRBJ1-4; D remains ambiguous. The CDR3 has 13 residues. Germline lookup yields CDR1 SGHNT and CDR2 YYREEE (reference sequence). Deletions cut 0 bases from V and 5 bases from J, with 5 bases between. The DNA of the CDR3 is TGTGCCAGCAGCTTGGTTGGGAATGAAAAACTGTTTTTT. This sequence encodes CASSLVGNEKLFF.

V and J are TRBV27 and TRBJ1-1; D is undetermined. Germline V gene data show CDR1 as MNHEY and CDR2 as SMNVEV (reference sequence). This CDR3 contains 14 residues. Trimming removed 5 bases at V and 0 bases at J, with 10 bases between. The CDR3 here is CASSPGRVNTEAFF. As DNA, the CDR3 is TGTGCCAGCAGTCCCGGACGGGTGAACACTGAAGCTTTCTTT.

This clone was picked up one time. This rearrangement joins TRBV13 to TRBJ2-1; 7 bases fit TRBD2. The ends lost 6 bases at V and 9 bases at J; junction bases unmatched: 11. Germline V gives CDR1 PRHDT, CDR2 FYEKMQ (reference sequence). The CDR3 sequence is 14 residues long. In DNA form, the CDR3 reads TGTGCCAGCAGTTGGGAGGGCTTTTCGGGTGAGCAGTTCTTC. As protein: CASSWEGFSGEQFF.

The chain joins TRBV6-2 or TRBV6-3 to TRBJ2-1; TRBD2 is a possible D gene (5 bases). CDR3 size: 14 residues. V lost 0 bases, J lost 6 bases, and 9 bases lay in between. CDR1 MNHEY and CDR2 SVGEGT come from the germline V gene. The CDR3 reads CASSYSASRNEQFF. DNA of the CDR3: TGTGCCAGCAGTTACTCGGCTAGCCGCAATGAGCAGTTCTTC.

The chain combines TRBV7-2 with TRBJ2-7, with 7 bases identical to TRBD1. V lost 11 bases and J lost 0; bases outside the gene matches: 7. This CDR3 is 13 amino acids long. Germline lookup yields CDR1 SGHTA and CDR2 FQGNSA. This chain's CDR3 is CASGQVSSYEQYF. In DNA, the CDR3 is TGTGCCTCCGGACAGGTTAGCTCCTACGAGCAGTACTTC.

The V and J genes are TRBV9 and TRBJ2-7; 9 bases match TRBD2. Germline-derived CDR1 and CDR2 are SGDLS and YYNGEE. Trimming at V came to 4 bases and at J to 5 bases, leaving 7 bases not matched to a gene. The CDR3 runs to 14 residues. As DNA, the CDR3 is TGTGCCAGCAGCCCCATAGCGGGAGTCAACGAGCAGTACTTC. Amino acids: CASSPIAGVNEQYF. The variable domain in full, completed from reference TRBV9 and TRBJ2-7, reads DSGVTQTPKHLITATGQRVTLRCSPRSGDLSVYWYQQSLDQGLQFLIQYYNGEERAKGNILERFSAQQFPDLHSELNLSSLELGDSALYFCASSPIAGVNEQYFGPGTRLTVT.

About this clone: The junction departs from germline at one end; a sequencing error may be responsible. The rearrangement uses TRBV12-3 or TRBV12-4 and TRBJ1-1; maybe TRBD1 (5 bases). This CDR3 spans 9 amino acids. Written as DNA, the CDR3 is TGTGCCAGCCTACCCGGGGGGGGCTTT. Translation: CASLPGGGF.

This chain joins TRBV29-1 and TRBJ1-1, with TRBD1 identical over 9 bases. The germline V gene encodes CDR1 SQVTM and CDR2 ANQGSEA. CDR3 length: 14 residues. After removal of 7 bases from V and 0 bases from J, the junction contained 6 bases not matched to a gene. This CDR3 is CSGGQGGLNTEAFF. The CDR3 DNA follows: TGCAGCGGGGGACAGGGAGGGCTGAACACTGAAGCTTTCTTT.

The table lists this clone with a count of one. V is TRBV5-1 and J is TRBJ1-2; a possible D gene is TRBD1 (5 bases). The CDR3 spans 13 residues. Germline V lookup: CDR1 SGHRS, CDR2 YFSETQ. V was pared by 2 bases and J by 3 bases, with 8 bases between. The CDR3 bases are TGCGCCAGCAGCTTAGGAGGGGACTATGGCTACACCTTC. Translating it yields CASSLGGDYGYTF.

The V and J genes are TRBV7-9 and TRBJ2-5; D is perhaps TRBD1 (6 bases). CDR1 is SEHNR and CDR2 is FQNEAQ in the germline V gene (reference sequence). The germline V and J ends were trimmed by 5 bases and 0 bases, with 13 bases remaining between them. CDR3 length equals 15 residues. The CDR3 loop reads CASSRQATHQETQYF. The DNA for the CDR3 is TGTGCCAGCAGCCGACAGGCTACACACCAAGAGACCCAGTACTTC.

The rearrangement joins TRBV7-9 to TRBJ2-3, with 10 nucleotides matching TRBD2. The CDR3 runs 17 residues. Germline V gene sequence: CDR1 SEHNR, CDR2 FQNEAQ (reference sequence). The V and J ends lost 1 base and 2 bases, in that order; junction bases with no gene match: 6. For the CDR3, the DNA is TGTGCCAGCAGCTTAGGAATGCTAGCGGGAGTCACAGATACGCAGTATTTT. Residues: CASSLGMLAGVTDTQYF.

The CDR3 DNA reads as TGTGCCAGCAGCCAATCGATCCAGCCCCAGCATTTT. Its translation: CASSQSIQPQHF. The chain couples TRBV16 to TRBJ1-5; D is ambiguous. The CDR3 runs to 12 residues. Trimming left V 0 bases short and J 7 bases short, with 4 bases between. Looked up from germline, CDR1 is KGHSY and CDR2 is FQNENV.

CDR3 loop: CASSMGRGLNEKLFF. The CDR3 coding sequence is TGTGCCAGTAGTATGGGGCGTGGGCTTAATGAAAAACTGTTTTTT. The chain uses TRBV19 and TRBJ1-4, with a possible D match to TRBD1 (5 bases). Trimming pared 3 bases from V and 4 bases from J, leaving 12 bases between. CDR3 length equals 15 residues. The V gene's germline CDR1 is LNHDA and CDR2 SQIVND (reference sequence).

The rearrangement links TRBV7-2 to TRBJ1-5, with D maybe TRBD1 (6 bases). CDR1 SGHTA and CDR2 FQGNSA come from the germline V gene. This CDR3 has 14 residues. Trimming stripped 5 bases from V and 0 bases from J, with 8 bases between. CDR3 protein: CASSPDSSNQPQHF. In DNA form, the CDR3 reads TGTGCCAGCAGCCCGGACAGTAGCAATCAGCCCCAGCATTTT.

The gene calls are TRBV5-4 and TRBJ1-3; TRBD1 matches 7 bases. The germline CDR1 and CDR2 sequences are SGHNT and YYREEE (reference sequence). Losses at the gene ends were 0 bases for V and 5 bases for J; bases not matched to a gene: 5. The CDR3 contains 15 residues. CDR3 DNA: TGTGCCAGCAGCTTGGAACAGGGGAATAGAAACACCATATATTTT. Its protein is CASSLEQGNRNTIYF.

This clone has a handful of counts. The genes are TRBV19 and TRBJ1-4; TRBD1 is a possible D gene (5 bases). CDR1 LNHDA and CDR2 SQIVND come from the germline V gene (reference sequence). The CDR3 covers 16 residues. Trimming pared 4 bases from V and 5 bases from J, leaving 17 bases between. CDR3 bases: TGTGCCAGTAGTAGAAACTCCGGGACGGGGAATGAAAAACTGTTTTTT. Translation gives CASSRNSGTGNEKLFF.

This clone appeared once. The CDR3 nucleotides are TGTGCCAGCTCACCAAACACTCAACAGGGGAATACGCAGTATTTT. This encodes CASSPNTQQGNTQYF. The chain uses TRBV18 and TRBJ2-3, with 7 positions matching TRBD1. CDR1 KGHSH and CDR2 LQKENI come from the germline V gene. This CDR3 spans 15 amino acids. V lost 2 bases and J lost 7; bases outside the gene matches: 9. The whole variable domain, filled in from reference TRBV18 and TRBJ2-3, reads NAGVMQNPRHLVRRRGQEARLRCSPMKGHSHVYWYRQLPEEGLKFMVYLQKENIIDESGMPKERFSAEFPKEGPSILRIQQVVRGDSAAYFCASSPNTQQGNTQYFGPGTRLTVL.

V gene TRBV21-1 combines with J gene TRBJ2-2; the table's D call TRBD1 went unverified against the DNA. TRBV21-1 is labeled a pseudogene. The CDR3 is 19 residues long. The CDR3 here is CANPRGRDNPLKNTGELFF. Here the CDR3 DNA reads TGTGCCAACCCTAGGGGCAGGGACAACCCCCTTAAAAACACCGGGGAGCTGTTTTTT.

The chain couples TRBV11-3 to TRBJ2-3; D call uncertain. With 1 base removed from V and 2 bases from J, the gap between germline ends came to 10 bases. The germline gives CDR1 SGHNT, CDR2 YENEEA. The CDR3 has 15 residues. In nucleotides, the CDR3 is TGTGCCAGCAGCTTAGGTTCCAGAAACACAGATACGCAGTATTTT. Translating gives CASSLGSRNTDTQYF.

The chain carries TRBV7-6 and TRBJ2-3; D not certain. V lost 5 bases, J lost 4 bases, and 19 bases lay in between. Germline V gene data show CDR1 as SGHVS and CDR2 as FNYEAQ. This CDR3 region has 16 residues. CDR3 sequence (DNA): TGTGCCAGCAGCCCGGCTTGGAGTAGCTCGGCAGATACGCAGTATTTT. Its protein is CASSPAWSSSADTQYF.

The chain uses TRBV4-2 and TRBJ1-4, with TRBD1 matching 11 bases. Losses at the gene ends were 1 base for V and 8 bases for J; bases not matched to a gene: 3. This CDR3 has 15 amino acids. The germline gives CDR1 LGHNA, CDR2 YNFKEQ. The CDR3 protein is CASSQAGTGGEKLFF. The DNA for the CDR3 is TGTGCCAGCAGCCAAGCTGGGACAGGGGGGGAAAAACTGTTTTTT.

This chain links TRBV6-1 with TRBJ2-1, with a possible D match to TRBD1 (6 bases). CDR1 and CDR2 from the germline V gene are MNHNS and SASEGT. The CDR3 consists of 16 residues. Trimming removed 2 bases at V and 9 bases at J, with 20 bases between. The CDR3 DNA follows: TGTGCCAGCAGTGAAACCCTGATGAGGGTGGGGGCTGAGCAGTTCTTC. It is translated as CASSETLMRVGAEQFF.

The chain couples TRBV6-5 to TRBJ2-2; D is perhaps TRBD2 (5 bases). V was shortened by 6 bases and J by 4 bases, with 12 bases between the two germline ends. The CDR3 has 14 residues. In germline, CDR1 is MNHEY, CDR2 SVGAGI. CDR3 DNA sequence: TGTGCCAGCAGCGACCGGGGTTTCACCGGGGAGCTGTTTTTT. It yields the protein CASSDRGFTGELFF.

This chain connects TRBV12-3 or TRBV12-4 to TRBJ1-2; TRBD1 might be the D (5 bases). V lost 5 bases, J lost 6 bases, and 13 bases lay in between. This CDR3 comprises 13 residues. The CDR3 DNA reads as TGTGCCAGCAGTCCCGGGACGGAGGATGGCTACACCTTC. This encodes CASSPGTEDGYTF.

The chain joins TRBV9 to TRBJ1-1, with D maybe TRBD1 (6 bases). Trimming pared 0 bases from V and 0 bases from J, leaving 15 bases between. The CDR3 totals 17 residues. Germline V gene data show CDR1 as SGDLS and CDR2 as YYNGEE. The DNA for the CDR3 is TGTGCCAGCAGCGTAGGAGAGGGACAATCTTTGAACACTGAAGCTTTCTTT. Protein: CASSVGEGQSLNTEAFF.

The chain uses TRBV3-1 (or the pseudogene TRBV3-2) and TRBJ2-7, with D perhaps TRBD1 (6 bases). V lost 4 bases, J lost 5 bases, and 15 bases lay in between. The CDR3 is 14 amino acids. The germline gives CDR1 LGHDT, CDR2 YNNKEL (reference sequence). DNA for the CDR3: TGTGCCAGCAGCCTCACCGGGACAACGGACGAGCAGTACTTC. It codes for CASSLTGTTDEQYF.